These T cell receptor beta chains were read from a single sample in a study of blood T cell repertoires in COVID-19. The method was immunoSEQ multiplex PCR; TCRdb's version includes in-frame clones alone and lacks a portion of them. The sample has tens of thousands of clones, more than 75% seen once. The sequenced material came from peripheral blood. These receptors were taken from a woman aged 60 to 75 with COVID-19, enrolled during active disease. Both conserved end residues are part of each CDR3. The D gene is left open where the match is weak. For some rows the clone size is stated as once, few or many, or as a class when expanded; others skip it.

>NA|11|NA|TRBJ1-1|TRBV20-1
CSAFLGAEAFF
TGCAGTGCTTTTCTGGGAGCTGAAGCTTTCTTT
>NA|13|TRBD1|TRBJ1-2|TRBV6-5
CASNPGGYYGYTF
TGTGCCAGCAACCCAGGGGGCTACTATGGCTACACCTTC
>NA|16|NA|TRBJ1-5|TRBV6-6
CASSYIIGAGNQPQHF
TGTGCCAGCAGTTACATTATAGGGGCAGGCAATCAGCCCCAGCATTTT
>few|15|NA|TRBJ2-7|TRBV5-1
CASRTTGFWSYEQYF
TGCGCCAGCCGGACCACAGGGTTCTGGTCCTACGAGCAGTACTTC
>NA|13|NA|TRBJ1-2|TRBV19
CASSMVKEGGYTF
TGTGCCAGTAGTATGGTGAAGGAGGGGGGCTACACCTTC
>NA|16|TRBD1|TRBJ1-3|TRBV28
CASSPPGGSGGNTIYF
TGTGCCAGCAGCCCTCCAGGGGGCTCTGGGGGAAACACCATATATTTT
>NA|16|NA|TRBJ1-2|TRBV15
CATSREKGGSGYGYTF
TGTGCCACCAGCAGAGAGAAGGGGGGGTCAGGCTATGGCTACACCTTC
>NA|15|NA|TRBJ1-4|TRBV2
CASRRGGAVAEKLFF
TGTGCCAGCAGGAGGGGAGGGGCCGTAGCCGAAAAACTGTTTTTT
>once|15|NA|TRBJ1-2|TRBV27
CASSLRADHNYGYTF
TGTGCCAGCAGTTTGAGGGCAGATCATAACTATGGCTACACCTTC
>NA|14|NA|TRBJ1-2|TRBV5-4
CASLNRGVLGGYTF
TGTGCCAGCCTGAACCGCGGTGTCCTCGGTGGCTACACCTTC
>NA|14|TRBD2|TRBJ2-7|TRBV7-2
CASSLVLAGTEQYF
TGTGCCAGCAGCTTAGTACTAGCGGGAACCGAGCAGTACTTC
>NA|13|NA|TRBJ2-1|TRBV6-5
CASRDERNNEQFF
TGTGCCAGCAGAGACGAGCGGAACAATGAGCAGTTCTTC
>NA|13|NA|TRBJ1-2|TRBV5-1
CASRRQDNYGYTF
TGCGCCAGCAGGCGACAGGATAACTATGGCTACACCTTC
>NA|13|NA|TRBJ1-5|TRBV12-3/TRBV12-4
CASQGIGNQPQHF
TGTGCCAGCCAGGGGATCGGCAATCAGCCCCAGCATTTT
>NA|15|TRBD2|TRBJ2-3|TRBV27
CASTRAGVSTDTQYF
TGTGCCAGCACCCGAGCGGGAGTTAGTACAGATACGCAGTATTTT
>NA|15|NA|TRBJ1-6|TRBV9
CASSDRTLGNSPLHF
TGTGCCAGCAGCGACCGGACACTTGGTAATTCACCCCTCCACTTT
>NA|13|NA|TRBJ1-1|TRBV6-5
CASSMLGDTEAFF
TGTGCCAGCAGTATGTTGGGAGACACTGAAGCTTTCTTT
>NA|12|NA|TRBJ2-4|TRBV6-7
CASSGRIYIQYF
TGTGCCAGCAGTGGGAGGATATACATTCAGTACTTC
>NA|14|TRBD1|TRBJ2-1|TRBV6-5
CASSYGTGGHEQFF
TGTGCCAGCAGTTACGGGACAGGGGGCCATGAGCAGTTCTTC
>NA|13|NA|TRBJ2-5|TRBV5-6
CASSLRLLETQYF
TGTGCCAGCAGCTTGCGTCTCCTAGAGACCCAGTACTTC
>once|16|NA|TRBJ1-1|TRBV21-1
CASSKDPRGSNTEAFF
TGTGCCAGCAGCAAAGATCCTAGGGGATCGAACACTGAAGCTTTCTTT
>NA|14|TRBD1|TRBJ1-5|TRBV18
CASSPRGQDWPQHF
TGTGCCAGCTCACCACGCGGACAGGATTGGCCCCAGCATTTT
>NA|15|TRBD1|TRBJ2-2|TRBV28
CASSGQGPNTGELFF
TGTGCCAGCAGTGGACAGGGGCCTAACACCGGGGAGCTGTTTTTT
>NA|15|NA|TRBJ2-7|TRBV19
CASRARDWRTTEQYF
TGTGCCAGTAGGGCCAGGGATTGGAGGACTACTGAGCAGTACTTC
>many|14|NA|TRBJ1-5|TRBV19
CASKDRGENQPQHF
TGTGCCAGTAAGGACAGAGGTGAGAATCAGCCCCAGCATTTT
>NA|15|NA|TRBJ2-7|TRBV6-5
CASSRFPGASYEQYF
TGTGCCAGCAGCAGATTTCCGGGAGCCTCCTACGAGCAGTACTTC
>NA|16|NA|TRBJ2-3|TRBV4-1
CASSQRQSFSTDTQYF
TGCGCCAGCAGCCAACGACAGAGCTTTAGCACAGATACGCAGTATTTT
>NA|15|TRBD2|TRBJ2-5|TRBV30
CAWSVPGLALETQYF
TGTGCCTGGAGTGTACCGGGACTAGCGTTAGAGACCCAGTACTTC
>NA|15|NA|TRBJ2-4|TRBV2
CASRTDRVAKNIQYF
TGTGCCAGCAGGACCGATCGGGTAGCCAAAAACATTCAGTACTTC
>NA|12|NA|TRBJ2-3|TRBV7-9
CASGSGFHTQYF
TGTGCCAGCGGGTCGGGGTTTCATACGCAGTATTTT
>NA|13|NA|TRBJ2-1|TRBV10-3
CAIRPPTVNEQFF
TGTGCCATCAGACCCCCGACAGTAAATGAGCAGTTCTTC
>NA|15|TRBD2|TRBJ2-7|TRBV11-2
CASSLSAGVLYEQYF
TGTGCCAGCAGCTTATCCGCGGGAGTATTGTACGAGCAGTACTTC
>NA|19|TRBD1|TRBJ1-6|TRBV19
CASSIDLFRGTRDNSPLHF
TGTGCCAGTAGTATAGATCTATTCAGGGGGACCAGAGATAACTCACCCCTCCACTTT
>NA|16|NA|TRBJ1-1|TRBV7-9
CASSLTPQGTNTEAFF
TGTGCCAGCAGCTTAACCCCACAGGGAACGAACACTGAAGCTTTCTTT
>NA|14|TRBD1|TRBJ1-6|TRBV18
CASSQGQGEIPLHF
TGTGCCAGCTCGCAAGGACAGGGTGAAATTCCCCTCCACTTT
>once|13|NA|TRBJ1-2|TRBV19
CASSLRLNYGYTF
TGTGCCAGTAGCCTTCGTTTGAACTATGGCTACACCTTC
>NA|16|NA|TRBJ2-3|TRBV18
CASSPNVGGSADTQYF
TGTGCCAGCTCACCAAACGTTGGGGGGAGTGCGGATACGCAGTATTTT
>NA|15|NA|TRBJ1-4|TRBV7-9
CASSLKGQLNEKLFF
TGTGCCAGCAGCTTAAAAGGACAGTTAAATGAAAAACTGTTTTTT
>NA|16|TRBD1|TRBJ1-1|TRBV5-5
CASSPGTAIMNTEAFF
TGTGCCAGCAGCCCCGGGACAGCGATAATGAACACTGAAGCTTTCTTT
>NA|15|TRBD1|TRBJ1-5|TRBV2
CASRPDRANTQPQHF
TGTGCCAGCAGACCCGACAGGGCCAACACCCAGCCCCAGCATTTT
>once|15|NA|TRBJ1-5|TRBV6-5
CASSYSPGLNQPQHF
TGTGCCAGCAGTTACTCCCCGGGGTTGAATCAGCCCCAGCATTTT
>NA|14|TRBD1|TRBJ1-1|TRBV19
CASTNHGGGPEAFF
TGTGCCAGTACCAACCACGGAGGGGGCCCTGAAGCTTTCTTT
>once|13|NA|TRBJ1-3|TRBV11-2
CASSPISGNTIYF
TGTGCCAGCAGCCCCATCTCTGGAAACACCATATATTTT
>NA|14|NA|TRBJ1-5|TRBV6-5
CASNRDGRNQPQHF
TGTGCCAGCAACAGGGACGGACGCAATCAGCCCCAGCATTTT
>NA|13|NA|TRBJ1-6|TRBV6-5
CASNGGNNSPLHF
TGTGCCAGCAATGGGGGGAACAATTCACCCCTCCACTTT
>NA|14|NA|TRBJ1-1|TRBV18
CASSPRGEYTEAFF
TGTGCCAGCTCACCACGGGGCGAATACACTGAAGCTTTCTTT
>NA|14|NA|TRBJ1-1|TRBV21-1
CASSKGGGHTEAFF
TGTGCCAGCAGCAAAGGGGGGGGGCACACTGAAGCTTTCTTT
>NA|16|TRBD2|TRBJ2-5|TRBV5-6
CASSSGLAAYRETQYF
TGTGCCAGCAGTTCTGGACTAGCGGCGTATCGGGAGACCCAGTACTTC
>NA|17|TRBD2|TRBJ2-2|TRBV19
CASSGGGLAGVVGELFF
TGTGCCAGTAGTGGAGGGGGACTAGCGGGAGTGGTCGGGGAGCTGTTTTTT
>NA|11|NA|TRBJ2-3|TRBV5-1
CASVGVDTQYF
TGCGCCAGCGTAGGAGTTGATACGCAGTATTTT
>NA|16|TRBD2|TRBJ2-3|TRBV6-4
CASSDRASGGADTQYF
TGTGCCAGCAGTGACCGGGCTAGCGGGGGGGCAGATACGCAGTATTTT
>NA|14|NA|TRBJ1-1|TRBV25-1
CASSEVQENTEAFF
TGTGCCAGCAGTGAGGTACAGGAGAACACTGAAGCTTTCTTT